One sample yielded the 19 T cell receptor beta chains listed below, sequenced in a study of blood T cell repertoires in COVID-19. Assay: immunoSEQ multiplex PCR; the TCRdb copy retains only in-frame clones and omits some. The repertoire includes 180,000 or so clones, over 75% of them detected once, and approximately 10% sits in the top ten. Sequencing was carried out using PBMCs or T cells enriched from blood (not recorded which). These receptors were obtained from a man aged 50-59 years who had recovered from COVID-19.

In its sample, this clone was seen once. The V gene is TRBV19, the J gene TRBJ2-7; 10 bases match TRBD1. The CDR3 has 14 amino acids. V lost 10 bases, J lost 3 bases, and 9 bases stayed unmatched. In germline, CDR1 is LNHDA, CDR2 SQIVND (reference sequence). The CDR3 DNA reads as TGTGCCACTCAAGGGGGGACAGGGGTCTACGAGCAGTACTTC. Translated: CATQGGTGVYEQYF.

The rearrangement joins TRBV27 to TRBJ2-2, with D possibly TRBD1 on 6 matching bases. The CDR3 is made up of 16 amino acids. Germline-derived CDR1 and CDR2 are MNHEY and SMNVEV (reference sequence). Trimming removed 4 bases from V and 5 bases from J, with 17 bases in between. CDR3 sequence (DNA): TGTGCCAGCAGTTCCTTATCAGGGGATAATACCGGGGAGCTGTTTTTT. This encodes CASSSLSGDNTGELFF.

This chain joins TRBV29-1 and TRBJ1-5; 10 bases line up with TRBD1. V trimming: 7 bases; J trimming: 4 bases; junction bases outside the gene matches: 7. The CDR3 runs to 14 residues. Per germline, CDR1 SQVTM and CDR2 ANQGSEA. CDR3: CSARTGGLNQPQHF. The CDR3 coding sequence is TGCAGCGCCCGGACAGGGGGTTTGAATCAGCCCCAGCATTTT.

The chain employs TRBV5-4 and TRBJ2-1; perhaps TRBD2 as D (6 bases). Germline CDR1 reads SGHNT; CDR2 reads YYREEE (reference sequence). The CDR3 spans 13 residues. The V end was cut by 5 bases, the J end by 3 bases, with 9 bases between. CDR3 DNA: TGTGCCAGCAGTTTTAGCGGCTACAATGAGCAGTTCTTC. As protein: CASSFSGYNEQFF.

This chain connects TRBV11-2 to TRBJ2-7; no reliable D call. Between the trimmed V and J ends, which lost 4 bases and 2 bases, there was a span of 3 bases. This CDR3 region has 11 residues. Germline CDR1 SGHAT, CDR2 FQNNGV. CDR3 amino acids: CASSSTYEQYF. CDR3 sequence (DNA): TGTGCCAGCAGCTCCACCTACGAGCAGTACTTC.

The V and J genes are TRBV7-8 and TRBJ1-1; a weak D match, TRBD1 (5 bases). Germline values: CDR1 SGHVS, CDR2 FQNEAQ. Trimming removed 7 bases at V and 4 bases at J, with 16 bases between. There are 14 residues in the CDR3. CDR3 coding DNA: TGTGCCAGCACCGAAGGGGTTTTAGGCACTGAAGCTTTCTTT. Translation: CASTEGVLGTEAFF.

J is TRBJ1-1 and V is TRBV10-3; 10 nucleotides line up with TRBD1. CDR3 size: 13 residues. Germline assignment: CDR1 ENHRY and CDR2 SYGVKD. The V gene end was trimmed by 4 bases and the J gene end by 8 bases; junction bases not matched to a gene: 4. The CDR3 sequence: CAISGDRGLEAFF. For the CDR3, the DNA is TGTGCCATCAGTGGGGACAGGGGATTGGAAGCTTTCTTT.

The chain combines TRBV30 with TRBJ1-1, with a possible D match to TRBD1 (5 bases). This CDR3 region has 14 residues. CDR1 and CDR2 (germline): GTSNPN, SVGIG (reference sequence). Trimming cost V 1 base and J 4 bases, with 13 bases left between them. CDR3 bases: TGTGCCTGGAGTGGGGACTCCTACTCCACTGAAGCTTTCTTT. This codes for CAWSGDSYSTEAFF.

This clone was seen only a few times. The CDR3 region is CASGIQGAPNNSPLHF. Written as DNA, the CDR3 is TGTGCCAGCGGTATACAGGGGGCTCCTAATAATTCACCCCTCCACTTT. This rearrangement joins TRBV5-6 to TRBJ1-6, with 9 bases lining up with TRBD1. Germline CDR1 reads SGHDT; CDR2 reads YYEEEE. V lost 7 bases and J lost 5; bases outside the gene matches: 10. This CDR3 is 16 amino acids long.

V usage is TRBV5-1 and J usage is TRBJ1-5, with 7 bases lining up with TRBD1. The ends lost 0 bases at V and 7 bases at J; junction bases unmatched: 7. The CDR3 is 15 residues long. Germline CDR1 reads SGHRS; CDR2 reads YFSETQ. CDR3: CASSLDGQGGQPQHF. In DNA, the CDR3 is TGCGCCAGCAGCTTGGACGGGCAGGGGGGCCAGCCCCAGCATTTT.

The table lists this clone with a few counts. The chain joins TRBV21-1 to TRBJ2-7; TRBD2 reflects the table's D call only, with no check against the DNA. TRBV21-1 is noted as a pseudogene. The CDR3 totals 16 residues. CDR3 DNA: TGTGCCAGCAGCAAAGTTGTCGGACTAGTACCCTACGAGCAGTACTTC. Encoded protein: CASSKVVGLVPYEQYF.

This clone was detected only once. The chain has TRBV6-5 and TRBJ1-1, with 11 positions matching TRBD1. This CDR3 comprises 14 residues. Germline lookup yields CDR1 MNHEY and CDR2 SVGAGI. V shed 6 bases, J shed 4 bases, and the junction held 4 bases outside the gene matches. The CDR3 is CASREGQGGTEAFF. The CDR3 nucleotides are TGTGCCAGCAGGGAGGGACAGGGGGGCACTGAAGCTTTCTTT.

This chain connects TRBV4-2 to TRBJ2-1, with 7 bases fitting TRBD2. The trim removed 4 bases at V and 6 bases at J, leaving 9 bases unmatched. This CDR3 has 15 residues. Germline V gene data show CDR1 as LGHNA and CDR2 as YNFKEQ. The CDR3 sequence: CASSPIWGGVNEQFF. In DNA form, the CDR3 reads TGTGCCAGCAGCCCCATCTGGGGGGGGGTCAATGAGCAGTTCTTC.

The chain uses TRBV19 and TRBJ1-1; tentatively, D is TRBD1 (5 bases). The CDR3 loop spans 12 amino acids. V was cut by 8 bases and J by 7 bases, with 14 bases left in between. Germline V CDR1 and CDR2: LNHDA, SQIVND (reference sequence). CDR3 protein: CASATRQFEAFF. The CDR3 DNA sequence: TGTGCCAGTGCCACCCGACAGTTTGAAGCTTTCTTT. The whole variable domain, remainder taken from reference TRBV19 and TRBJ1-1, is DGGITQSPKYLFRKEGQNVTLSCEQNLNHDAMYWYRQDPGQGLRLIYYSQIVNDFQKGDIAEGYSVSREKKESFPLTVTSAQKNPTAFYLCASATRQFEAFFGQGTRLTVV.

With respect to this clone: Other DNA sequences from this sample encode an identical CDR3 as well. DNA for the CDR3: TGTGCCAGCAGTTTGAGAGCTAATGAAAAACTGTTTTTT. Its protein product is CASSLRANEKLFF. This sequence joins TRBV28 and TRBJ1-4; no firm D call. This CDR3 has 13 residues. The germline gives CDR1 MDHEN, CDR2 SYDVKM. V lost 3 bases to trimming and J lost 3 bases, with 5 bases between them. The entire variable domain, with the rest obtained from reference TRBV28 and TRBJ1-4, is as follows: DVKVTQSSRYLVKRTGEKVFLECVQDMDHENMFWYRQDPGLGLRLIYFSYDVKMKEKGDIPEGYSVSREKKERFSLILESASTNQTSMYLCASSLRANEKLFFGSGTQLSVL.

CDR3 DNA sequence: TGCAGCGTTTCGAACATCAATCAGCCCCAGCATTTT. It yields the protein CSVSNINQPQHF. The chain links TRBV29-1 to TRBJ1-5; D not resolved. Between the trimmed V and J ends, which lost 5 bases and 3 bases, there was a span of 8 bases. Germline V CDR1 and CDR2: SQVTM, ANQGSEA. The length of the CDR3 is 12 residues.

This clone was observed a single time. The chain couples TRBV2 to TRBJ1-3; D is perhaps TRBD1 (6 bases). With 6 bases removed from V and 0 bases from J, the gap between germline ends came to 9 bases. The CDR3 is 14 residues long. CDR1 and CDR2 from the germline V gene are SNHLY and FYNNEI. The CDR3 reads CASSLGASGNTIYF. DNA for the CDR3: TGTGCCAGCAGCCTGGGGGCCTCTGGAAACACCATATATTTT.

V is TRBV19 and J is TRBJ2-7; tentative D call: TRBD1 (5 bases). V lost 3 bases and J lost 5, with 14 bases in between. This CDR3 has 14 residues. Germline CDR1 and CDR2: LNHDA and SQIVND (reference sequence). The CDR3 here is CASSISRARDEQYF. CDR3 coding DNA: TGTGCCAGTAGTATTTCCCGGGCCAGGGACGAGCAGTACTTC.

V gene TRBV7-8 combines with J gene TRBJ2-2; D remains ambiguous. CDR1 and CDR2 from the germline V gene are SGHVS and FQNEAQ. The V gene lost 3 bases and the J gene lost 1 base, with 9 bases spanning the gap. This CDR3 spans 15 amino acids. This CDR3 is CASSFTDLNTGELFF. The CDR3 DNA reads as TGTGCCAGCAGCTTTACAGACCTGAACACCGGGGAGCTGTTTTTT.